These 30 T cell receptor beta chains came from one sample sequenced in a study of human thymus T cells. Libraries were prepared by immunoSEQ multiplex PCR; TCRdb keeps only in-frame clonotypes and omits some of them. The sample lists tens of thousands of clones; around 94% were seen once. The sequencing input was blood. These receptors were obtained from a boy younger than two with a congenital heart defect but otherwise immunologically healthy.

The chain joins TRBV29-1 to TRBJ1-1; D unresolved. The germline CDR1 and CDR2 sequences are SQVTM and ANQGSEA. CDR3 size: 12 residues. With 3 bases removed from V and 3 bases from J, the gap between germline ends came to 8 bases. The CDR3 nucleotides are TGCAGCGTTGACGTGGTTTACACTGAAGCTTTCTTT. Its translation: CSVDVVYTEAFF.

The chain recombines TRBV6-5 with TRBJ1-3; TRBD1 is a possible D gene (5 bases). Germline V gives CDR1 MNHEY, CDR2 SVGAGI. V was pared by 5 bases and J by 1 base, with 9 bases between. The CDR3 loop spans 14 amino acids. CDR3 bases: TGTGCCAGCAGTGCCCAGGGTTCTGGAAACACCATATATTTT. This encodes CASSAQGSGNTIYF.

The chain carries TRBV5-4 and TRBJ2-4, with D uncertain. Per germline, CDR1 SGHNT and CDR2 YYREEE (reference sequence). The CDR3 contains 15 residues. V dropped 3 bases and J dropped 8 bases, with 18 bases sitting between them. Here the CDR3 DNA reads TGTGCCAGCAGCTCAAGGCTCCAAACTTCGGACATTCAGTACTTC. Protein product: CASSSRLQTSDIQYF.

This clone was recorded only once. The J gene is TRBJ2-7, the V gene TRBV9; 8 bases are shared with TRBD2. Per the germline V gene, CDR1 is SGDLS and CDR2 is YYNGEE. The CDR3 has 14 amino acids. Trimming took 2 bases from V and 4 from J; bases not matched to a gene: 5. In DNA form, the CDR3 reads TGTGCCAGCAGCGTCGGGGGGGCTTGGTACGAGCAGTACTTC. It yields the protein CASSVGGAWYEQYF.

V usage is TRBV5-1 and J usage is TRBJ2-3; 7 bases map to TRBD2. Germline V gene data show CDR1 as SGHRS and CDR2 as YFSETQ. The CDR3 spans 16 residues. The junction had 12 bases not matched to a gene; V was cut back by 4 bases and J by 4 bases. In DNA form, the CDR3 reads TGCGCCAGCAGCCCGACACTGACTAGCTTGGCAGATACGCAGTATTTT. Translation: CASSPTLTSLADTQYF.

The chain combines TRBV19 with TRBJ1-6; a possible D gene is TRBD1 (5 bases). Trimming stripped 7 bases from V and 9 bases from J, with 19 bases between. The CDR3 covers 15 residues. Germline CDR1 is LNHDA and CDR2 is SQIVND (reference sequence). CDR3 sequence (DNA): TGTGCCAGTACCACATTGGGACTCCGAGGTTCACCCCTCCACTTT. This codes for CASTTLGLRGSPLHF. The full variable domain, with the rest looked up from reference TRBV19 and TRBJ1-6, is DGGITQSPKYLFRKEGQNVTLSCEQNLNHDAMYWYRQDPGQGLRLIYYSQIVNDFQKGDIAEGYSVSREKKESFPLTVTSAQKNPTAFYLCASTTLGLRGSPLHFGNGTRLTVT.

This chain joins TRBV11-2 and TRBJ2-7, with TRBD1 identical over 8 bases. This CDR3 has 16 amino acids. V gave up 8 bases and J gave up 0 bases; unmatched junction bases: 12. Germline V gene data show CDR1 as SGHAT and CDR2 as FQNNGV. CDR3 region: CASRSIRGPPSYEQYF. DNA of the CDR3: TGTGCCAGCCGATCAATCAGGGGGCCCCCCTCCTACGAGCAGTACTTC.

V usage is TRBV5-4 and J usage is TRBJ2-7; weak D call: TRBD2 (6 bases). CDR1 is SGHNT, CDR2 YYREEE, per germline (reference sequence). The V end lost 0 bases, the J end lost 2 bases, and 9 bases lay between the germline ends. The CDR3 extends over 14 amino acids. The chain's CDR3 is CASSLAGGTYEQYF. CDR3 coding DNA: TGTGCCAGCAGCTTGGCCGGGGGAACCTACGAGCAGTACTTC. Complete variable domain (other parts from reference TRBV5-4 and TRBJ2-7): ETGVTQSPTHLIKTRGQQVTLRCSSQSGHNTVSWYQQALGQGPQFIFQYYREEENGRGNFPPRFSGLQFPNYSSELNVNALELDDSALYLCASSLAGGTYEQYFGPGTRLTVT.

The chain uses TRBV7-2 and TRBJ1-6; weak D call: TRBD1 (5 bases). Germline CDR1 is SGHTA and CDR2 is FQGNSA. This CDR3 has 14 amino acids. V dropped 1 base and J dropped 10 bases, with 11 bases sitting between them. CDR3 residues: CASSLGREESPLHF. CDR3 coding DNA: TGTGCCAGCAGCTTAGGCAGGGAAGAGTCACCCCTCCACTTT.

The chain combines TRBV14 with TRBJ1-2; tentatively, D is TRBD1 (6 bases). Trimming shortened V by 0 bases and J by 8 bases, and 22 bases separated the two germline ends. This CDR3 is 17 amino acids long. Germline CDR1 is SGHDN and CDR2 is FVKESK. CDR3 amino acids: CASSQEALGGGRRGYTF. CDR3 in DNA: TGTGCCAGCAGCCAAGAGGCTCTAGGAGGGGGACGGCGGGGCTACACCTTC.

The rearrangement uses TRBV5-1 and TRBJ2-7, with D perhaps matching TRBD2 (6 bases). Between the trimmed V and J ends, which lost 2 bases and 7 bases, there was a span of 19 bases. The CDR3 is 15 amino acids. The germline CDR1 and CDR2 sequences are SGHRS and YFSETQ. The DNA for the CDR3 is TGCGCCAGCAGCTTCTACCTAGCGAAACGGGGGGAGCAGTACTTC. Amino acids: CASSFYLAKRGEQYF. The variable domain in full, completed from reference TRBV5-1 and TRBJ2-7, reads KAGVTQTPRYLIKTRGQQVTLSCSPISGHRSVSWYQQTPGQGLQFLFEYFSETQRNKGNFPGRFSGRQFSNSRSEMNVSTLELGDSALYLCASSFYLAKRGEQYFGPGTRLTVT.

The gene calls are TRBV4-2 and TRBJ2-7; D is ambiguous. The CDR3 has 13 amino acids. Germline-derived CDR1 and CDR2 are LGHNA and YNFKEQ. The V end was cut by 0 bases, the J end by 0 bases, with 3 bases between. The CDR3 is CASSQDHSYEQYF. In DNA, the CDR3 is TGTGCCAGCAGCCAAGATCACTCCTACGAGCAGTACTTC.

This clone showed up just once. The rearrangement links TRBV6-1 to TRBJ2-7, with 8 bases lining up with TRBD1. The V segment lost 7 bases and the J segment 2 bases; nucleotides outside the gene matches: 7. CDR3 length: 14 residues. Germline loops: CDR1 MNHNS, CDR2 SASEGT. The CDR3, as DNA: TGTGCCAGCACCCCTTGGGGACAGGCCTACGAGCAGTACTTC. Translating gives CASTPWGQAYEQYF.

The chain couples TRBV7-9 to TRBJ2-5; perhaps TRBD2 as D (5 bases). Germline V lookup: CDR1 SEHNR, CDR2 FQNEAQ (reference sequence). CDR3 length: 13 residues. V lost 0 bases and J lost 9, with 11 bases in between. This CDR3 is CASSLASGSAQYF. The CDR3 DNA reads as TGTGCCAGCAGCTTAGCATCGGGGTCAGCCCAGTACTTC.

The chain joins TRBV7-2 to TRBJ2-7; 14 positions match TRBD2. Unmatched junction bases numbered 2, after V lost 5 bases and J lost 2 bases. The CDR3 covers 15 residues. CDR1 is SGHTA and CDR2 is FQGNSA in the germline V gene. CDR3 protein: CASSETSGGAYEQYF. CDR3 DNA: TGTGCCAGCAGCGAGACTAGCGGGGGGGCCTACGAGCAGTACTTC.

The chain has TRBV15 and TRBJ1-2; possibly TRBD1 for D (5 bases). The CDR3 has 13 amino acids. Germline V gives CDR1 LNHNV, CDR2 YYDKDF (reference sequence). The ends were cut back, 1 base at V and 8 bases at J, with 11 bases in the middle. The CDR3 nucleotides read TGTGCCACCAGCAGAGCGTCACAGGCGGGCTACACCTTC. It codes for CATSRASQAGYTF.

The chain is built from TRBV5-6 and TRBJ2-7; 7 bases agree with TRBD1. V lost 4 bases, J lost 6 bases, and 4 bases stayed unmatched. Germline CDR1 and CDR2: SGHDT and YYEEEE. This CDR3 has 12 residues. CDR3 in DNA: TGTGCCAGCAGCATTCCAGGGGGCGAGCAGTACTTC. Protein: CASSIPGGEQYF.

V and J are TRBV11-3 and TRBJ2-1; 16 nucleotides line up with TRBD2. This CDR3 contains 16 residues. Per germline, CDR1 SGHNT and CDR2 YENEEA. The ends lost 6 bases at V and 13 bases at J; junction bases unmatched: 12. CDR3 loop: CASSSGTSGGDIGQFF. DNA of the CDR3: TGTGCCAGCAGTTCCGGGACTAGCGGGGGGGACATTGGTCAGTTCTTC.

The CDR3 loop is CATSRESLGYGYTF. Here the CDR3 DNA reads TGTGCCACCAGCAGAGAATCGTTGGGGTATGGCTACACCTTC. The rearrangement joins TRBV15 to TRBJ1-2; the D is unclear. CDR3 length equals 14 residues. Trimming removed 0 bases from V and 5 bases from J, with 10 bases in between. Germline CDR1 LNHNV, CDR2 YYDKDF (reference sequence).

Written as DNA, the CDR3 is TGTGCCAGCAGCATCCAGGACTACGAGCAGTACTTC. Translating gives CASSIQDYEQYF. This chain uses TRBV7-9 with TRBJ2-7; D gene unclear. The V gene's germline CDR1 is SEHNR and CDR2 FQNEAQ (reference sequence). V gave up 5 bases and J gave up 3 bases, with 8 bases separating them. This CDR3 comprises 12 residues.

The rearrangement uses TRBV19 and TRBJ2-1; 13 nucleotides agree with TRBD2. Per the germline V gene, CDR1 is LNHDA and CDR2 is SQIVND (reference sequence). The length of the CDR3 is 17 residues. With 1 base clipped from V and 7 bases from J, the junction kept 7 bases outside the gene matches. The CDR3 DNA sequence: TGTGCCAGTAGTATAGGGACGGGACTAGCGGGGAGGAATGAGCAGTTCTTC. Protein product: CASSIGTGLAGRNEQFF. Looking up the rest from reference TRBV19 and TRBJ2-1 gives the full variable domain: DGGITQSPKYLFRKEGQNVTLSCEQNLNHDAMYWYRQDPGQGLRLIYYSQIVNDFQKGDIAEGYSVSREKKESFPLTVTSAQKNPTAFYLCASSIGTGLAGRNEQFFGPGTRLTVL.

The rearrangement joins TRBV10-2 to TRBJ2-1; no reliable D call. Trimming took 0 bases from V and 9 from J, leaving 9 bases between them. The CDR3 contains 13 residues. Germline V gives CDR1 WSHSY, CDR2 SAAADI. In nucleotides, the CDR3 is TGCGCCAGCAGTGAGTCGACGGGTGGTGAGCAGTTCTTC. This translates into CASSESTGGEQFF.

The chain combines TRBV28 with TRBJ2-3; TRBD2 aligns across 7 bases. The CDR3 is 13 amino acids. Germline V CDR1 and CDR2: MDHEN, SYDVKM. With V trimmed by 8 bases and J by 7 bases, 9 bases remained unmatched. The CDR3 here is CASQPSGAYTQYF. CDR3 in DNA: TGTGCCAGCCAGCCTAGCGGTGCTTATACGCAGTATTTT.

The count of this clone is one. CDR3 protein: CASSQTGGGADTQYF. CDR3 nucleotide sequence: TGCGCCAGCAGCCAGACAGGGGGCGGGGCAGATACGCAGTATTTT. The chain couples TRBV4-3 to TRBJ2-3; 10 bases are shared with TRBD1. The V gene end was trimmed by 3 bases and the J gene end by 4 bases; junction bases not matched to a gene: 4. This CDR3 comprises 15 residues. The V gene's germline CDR1 is LGHNA and CDR2 YSLEER.

This chain joins TRBV7-2 and TRBJ2-5, with D possibly TRBD2 on 6 matching bases. This CDR3 is 13 amino acids long. The V gene lost 3 bases and the J gene lost 3 bases, with 8 bases spanning the gap. Germline values: CDR1 SGHTA, CDR2 FQGNSA. This CDR3 is CASSFRREETQYF. In DNA form, the CDR3 reads TGTGCCAGCAGCTTCCGGAGGGAAGAGACCCAGTACTTC.

CDR3 protein: CSVEGRTGRAYTEAFF. CDR3 in DNA: TGCAGCGTTGAGGGTAGGACAGGGAGGGCCTACACTGAAGCTTTCTTT. The V call is TRBV29-1, the J call TRBJ1-1; 8 positions match TRBD1. The V segment lost 3 bases and the J segment 3 bases; nucleotides outside the gene matches: 12. Germline V CDR1 and CDR2: SQVTM, ANQGSEA. The CDR3 runs 16 residues.

The chain combines TRBV19 with TRBJ1-2, with 7 positions matching TRBD1. CDR1 is LNHDA and CDR2 is SQIVND in the germline V gene (reference sequence). V lost 11 bases to trimming and J lost 4 bases; unmatched junction nucleotides: 10. This CDR3 is 13 amino acids long. This CDR3 is CASRQGLFYGYTF. The CDR3 DNA reads TGTGCCTCACGACAGGGCCTCTTCTATGGCTACACCTTC.

The rearrangement joins TRBV6-1 to TRBJ2-3; 11 bases fit TRBD1. Trimming removed 0 bases from V and 6 bases from J; junction bases left unmatched: 2. From germline, CDR1 is MNHNS and CDR2 SASEGT. This CDR3 contains 15 residues. The DNA for the CDR3 is TGTGCCAGCAGTGAAGCGGACAGGGGGCGTGATACGCAGTATTTT. This sequence encodes CASSEADRGRDTQYF.

J is TRBJ2-5 and V is TRBV7-2, with D uncertain. Trimming pared 3 bases from V and 2 bases from J, leaving 10 bases between. Germline V gene lookup returns CDR1 SGHTA and CDR2 FQGNSA. This CDR3 has 14 amino acids. The CDR3 protein is CASSFQAQQETQYF. CDR3 sequence (DNA): TGTGCCAGCAGCTTCCAAGCACAGCAAGAGACCCAGTACTTC.

The V and J genes are TRBV10-3 and TRBJ2-5, with 12 bases fitting TRBD2. The junction had 3 bases not matched to a gene; V was cut back by 2 bases and J by 2 bases. The length of the CDR3 is 16 residues. The germline CDR1 and CDR2 sequences are ENHRY and SYGVKD. Here the CDR3 reads CAISETLAGGQETQYF. CDR3 bases: TGTGCCATCAGTGAGACCCTAGCGGGGGGGCAAGAGACCCAGTACTTC.